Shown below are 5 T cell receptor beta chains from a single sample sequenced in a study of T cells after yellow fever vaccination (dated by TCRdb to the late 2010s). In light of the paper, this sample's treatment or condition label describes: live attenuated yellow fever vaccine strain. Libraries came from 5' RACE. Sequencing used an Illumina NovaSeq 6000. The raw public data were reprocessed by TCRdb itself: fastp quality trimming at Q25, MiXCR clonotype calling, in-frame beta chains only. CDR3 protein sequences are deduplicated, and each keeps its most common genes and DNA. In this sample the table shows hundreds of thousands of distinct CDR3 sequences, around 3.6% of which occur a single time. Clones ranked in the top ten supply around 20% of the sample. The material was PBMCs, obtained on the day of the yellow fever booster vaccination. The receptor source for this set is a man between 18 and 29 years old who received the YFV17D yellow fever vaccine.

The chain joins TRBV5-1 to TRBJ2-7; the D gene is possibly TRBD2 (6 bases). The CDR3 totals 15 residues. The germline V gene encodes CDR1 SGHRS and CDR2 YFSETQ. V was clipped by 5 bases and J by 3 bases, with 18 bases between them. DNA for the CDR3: TGCGCCAGCAGAGACGCTCCGGGGGAGCTCTACGAGCAGTACTTC. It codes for CASRDAPGELYEQYF.

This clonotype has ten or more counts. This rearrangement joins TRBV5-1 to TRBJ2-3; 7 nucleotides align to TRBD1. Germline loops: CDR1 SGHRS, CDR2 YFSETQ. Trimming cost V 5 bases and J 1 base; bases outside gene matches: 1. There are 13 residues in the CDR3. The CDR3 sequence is CASSTGGTDTQYF. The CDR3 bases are TGCGCCAGCAGTACAGGGGGCACAGATACGCAGTATTTT.

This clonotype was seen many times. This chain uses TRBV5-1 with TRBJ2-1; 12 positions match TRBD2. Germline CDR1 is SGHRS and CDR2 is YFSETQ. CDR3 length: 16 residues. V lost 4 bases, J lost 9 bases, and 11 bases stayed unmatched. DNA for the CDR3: TGCGCCAGCAGCAAAATACCTAGCGGGGGGGCGATTGAGCAGTTCTTC. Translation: CASSKIPSGGAIEQFF.

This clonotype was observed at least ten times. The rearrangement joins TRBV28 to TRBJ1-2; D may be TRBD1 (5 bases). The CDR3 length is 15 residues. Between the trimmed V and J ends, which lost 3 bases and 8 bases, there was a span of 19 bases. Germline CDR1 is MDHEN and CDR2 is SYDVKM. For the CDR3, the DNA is TGTGCCAGCAGTTTGGTTGTCCAGGGTTATCGGGGCTACACCTTC. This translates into CASSLVVQGYRGYTF.

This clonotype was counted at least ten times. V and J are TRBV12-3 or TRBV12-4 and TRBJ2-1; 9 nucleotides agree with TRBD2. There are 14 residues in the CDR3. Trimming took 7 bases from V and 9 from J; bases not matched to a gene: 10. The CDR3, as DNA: TGTGCCAGCAAGCCTAGCGGGGACCACGGTGAGCAGTTCTTC. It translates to CASKPSGDHGEQFF.